This T cell receptor (beta chain) was recorded in a study of blood T cell repertoires in COVID-19. Study details: The cDNA or gDNA used as material had been derived from T cells, B-cell-depleted T cells, or PBMCs.

In the authors' methods: Amplification of reference gene primers was used by the study to estimate nucleated cell counts. TCRdb's copy holds only in-frame clones and misses some; the assay was immunoSEQ multiplex PCR. That table furnishes V, J and clone size, whereas the DNA furnished D and trimming. The sample holds around 300,000 clones, around 80% seen once. The CDR3 is 14 amino acids. V was pared by 1 base and J by 2 bases, with 9 bases between. Germline V gene data show CDR1 as SGHTA and CDR2 as FQGNSA. The sample taken for sequencing was peripheral blood. The rearrangement links TRBV7-2 to TRBJ2-7; D is possibly TRBD1 (5 bases). The clonotype was recovered from a man aged 25 to 45 with active or convalescent COVID-19. CDR3 sequence reads: CASSLVGVPYEQYF. CDR3 nucleotides: TGTGCCAGCAGCTTAGTAGGGGTGCCCTACGAGCAGTACTTC.